This record looks at one T cell receptor beta chain sequence and its context. Its antigen remains unknown. V lost 0 bases and J lost 6, with 21 bases in between. CDR1 SGHAT and CDR2 FQNNGV come from the germline V gene. The CDR3 runs to 18 residues. The authors used template switching to add a universal primer site and gave cDNA unique molecular identifiers. In TCRdb, the 5' RACE reads were re-called with MiXCR into one record per CDR3 protein. Counted here are 1.5 million to 2 million distinct CDR3 sequences, around a third occurring once; the ten biggest clones make up 0.27%. The sample comes from a study of identical twins. Study-level points and caveats: Weaker excess twin sharing was seen among beta out-of-frame sequences. For cord blood, abundant beta clonotypes had fewer insertions, unlike memory repertoires, which showed none.

Only healthy Caucasians were included as donors. The clonotype comes from a newborn girl in good health. J is TRBJ2-1 and V is TRBV11-2; D tentatively reads TRBD1 or TRBD2 (6 bases each). Sample: cord blood. The CDR3 coding sequence is TGTGCCAGCAGCTTAGAAAGGATTAGCGGAAAAGGGGGCAATGAGCAGTTCTTC. This encodes CASSLERISGKGGNEQFF. The variable domain in full, completed from reference TRBV11-2 and TRBJ2-1, reads EAGVAQSPRYKIIEKRQSVAFWCNPISGHATLYWYQQILGQGPKLLIQFQNNGVVDDSQLPKDRFSAERLKGVDSTLKIQPAKLEDSAVYLCASSLERISGKGGNEQFFGPGTRLTVL.